Shown below are 10 T cell receptor beta chains from a single sample sequenced in a study of cytomegalovirus exposure and HLA in healthy donors. The primer mix had 60 Vbeta and 13 Jbeta primers. Method: immunoSEQ multiplex PCR; TCRdb's copy keeps in-frame clones and lacks some. The sample carries roughly 45,000 clones, less than 75% recorded once. Source material: PBMCs. These receptors were obtained from a man aged 55 to 69 in good health and CMV-seropositive.

This chain uses TRBV28 with TRBJ1-5, with TRBD1 identical over 9 bases. The J segment lost 2 bases and the V segment lost 3 bases, leaving 11 bases of the junction unmatched. The CDR3 sequence is 18 residues long. From germline, CDR1 is MDHEN and CDR2 SYDVKM. The CDR3 here is CASSLPVTGGKGNQPQHF. The CDR3 DNA reads as TGTGCCAGCAGTTTGCCCGTAACAGGGGGCAAGGGCAATCAGCCCCAGCATTTT. The full variable domain, in which reference TRBV28 and TRBJ1-5 provide the parts outside the CDR3, is DVKVTQSSRYLVKRTGEKVFLECVQDMDHENMFWYRQDPGLGLRLIYFSYDVKMKEKGDIPEGYSVSREKKERFSLILESASTNQTSMYLCASSLPVTGGKGNQPQHFGDGTRLSIL.

The chain is built from TRBV4-2 and TRBJ1-2; D call uncertain. V was cut by 0 bases and J by 0 bases, with 11 bases left in between. The length of the CDR3 is 16 residues. Germline V CDR1 and CDR2: LGHNA, YNFKEQ. The CDR3 region has the DNA TGTGCCAGCAGCCAAGATCTTCGGGGTTCTAACTATGGCTACACCTTC. This gives the protein CASSQDLRGSNYGYTF.

V usage is TRBV5-1 and J usage is TRBJ2-2; D perhaps matches TRBD2 (6 bases). V lost 4 bases and J 0 bases, leaving 10 bases between the germline ends. The CDR3 contains 15 residues. CDR1 is SGHRS and CDR2 is YFSETQ in the germline V gene. CDR3 protein: CASSSGSSNTGELFF. CDR3 coding DNA: TGCGCCAGCAGCAGCGGGTCTTCGAACACCGGGGAGCTGTTTTTT.

Remarks on this clone: At one boundary the junction diverges from the germline segment, which might be a read error. This rearrangement joins TRBV7-7 to TRBJ2-5, with D unresolved. Germline V gene lookup returns CDR1 SSHAT and CDR2 FNYEAQ (reference sequence). The CDR3 sequence is 15 residues long. CDR3 DNA sequence: TGTGCTAGCAGCTTAGGATTTAGCCCCCAAGAGACCCAGTACTTC. It translates to CASSLGFSPQETQYF.

This chain connects TRBV6-5 to TRBJ2-3, with D possibly matching TRBD1 (5 bases). V was cut by 5 bases and J by 1 base, with 10 bases left in between. Germline V gene lookup returns CDR1 MNHEY and CDR2 SVGAGI. CDR3 size: 14 residues. CDR3 region: CASSKGLGTDTQYF. The CDR3 nucleotides are TGTGCCAGCAGTAAGGGGTTAGGCACAGATACGCAGTATTTT.

The chain employs TRBV9 and TRBJ2-7; TRBD2 might be the D (6 bases). This CDR3 comprises 14 residues. The V gene lost 0 bases and the J gene lost 2 bases, with 9 bases spanning the gap. Per germline, CDR1 SGDLS and CDR2 YYNGEE. The CDR3 DNA reads as TGTGCCAGCAGCGTAGGGCCGGGGGCCTACGAGCAGTACTTC. Protein: CASSVGPGAYEQYF.

The sample holds a few counts of this clone. The chain joins TRBV7-2 to TRBJ2-3; the match to TRBD2 covers 8 bases. The CDR3 totals 16 residues. With V trimmed by 5 bases and J by 3 bases, 10 bases remained unmatched. CDR1 is SGHTA and CDR2 is FQGNSA in the germline V gene. CDR3 nucleotide sequence: TGTGCCAGCAGCATTCCGGGACTAGTCTCTACAGATACGCAGTATTTT. It is translated as CASSIPGLVSTDTQYF.

J is TRBJ1-6 and V is TRBV6-1; no reliable D call. This CDR3 comprises 19 residues. V was clipped by 0 bases and J by 1 base, with 16 bases between them. Germline CDR1 is MNHNS and CDR2 is SASEGT. The CDR3 loop reads CASSEARAFRGSYNSPLHF. The CDR3 DNA reads TGTGCCAGCAGTGAAGCGAGGGCCTTCCGAGGGTCCTATAATTCACCCCTCCACTTT.

This chain joins TRBV6-1 and TRBJ1-5; 9 nucleotides align to TRBD1. The CDR3 has 13 amino acids. The V and J ends lost 4 bases and 16 bases, in that order; junction bases with no gene match: 11. CDR1 is MNHNS and CDR2 is SASEGT in the germline V gene. CDR3 amino acids: CASSGLKTGGHHF. The CDR3 bases are TGTGCCAGCAGTGGACTTAAGACAGGGGGTCACCATTTT.

Relative to its sample, this clone is medium-sized. This chain links TRBV4-3 with TRBJ2-7; 7 bases align to TRBD1. This CDR3 region has 16 residues. CDR1 and CDR2 from the germline V gene are LGHNA and YSLEER. Trimming removed 1 base from V and 1 base from J; junction bases left unmatched: 7. The CDR3 reads CASSQALTGPSYEQYF. CDR3 DNA sequence: TGCGCCAGCAGCCAAGCTTTGACAGGGCCTTCCTACGAGCAGTACTTC.